This TCR beta chain derives from a study of blood T cell repertoires in COVID-19. Study processing details: Reference gene primers were amplified, and this amplification served to estimate nucleated cell counts. The method was immunoSEQ multiplex PCR; TCRdb's version includes in-frame clones alone and lacks a portion of them. V, J and clone size were drawn from that table, and D and trimming were deduced from the DNA. The data show approximately 150,000 clones, under 90% seen once. V lost 5 bases and J lost 11, with 12 bases in between. Germline loops: CDR1 SGHRS, CDR2 YFSETQ. The CDR3 loop spans 11 amino acids.

This TCR was sampled from a woman between 45 and 65 years old who had recovered from COVID-19. The rearrangement joins TRBV5-1 to TRBJ2-3; possible D gene TRBD2, 5 bases. Sequenced input: PBMCs or T cells enriched from blood (not recorded which). The CDR3 region has the DNA TGCGCCAGCAGGGGTGAGGACTTGCAGTATTTT. It translates to CASRGEDLQYF.